This entry lists 10 T cell receptor beta chains sequenced from one sample in a study of cytomegalovirus exposure and HLA in healthy donors. In the PCR, 60 Vbeta and 13 Jbeta primers were used. Clones were sequenced by immunoSEQ multiplex PCR, and TCRdb holds only the in-frame ones, with some missing. The sample records under 120,000 clones, about 80% being singletons. Material: PBMCs. Receptors originate from a middle-aged woman in good health and CMV-seronegative.

The gene calls are TRBV27 and TRBJ2-1, with TRBD2 matching 12 bases. The CDR3 loop spans 15 amino acids. Germline lookup yields CDR1 MNHEY and CDR2 SMNVEV (reference sequence). V was clipped by 4 bases and J by 8 bases; unmatched bases: 6. CDR3 sequence: CASSSTSGSTDEQFF. CDR3 coding DNA: TGTGCCAGCAGTTCGACTAGCGGGAGTACCGATGAGCAGTTCTTC.

The chain couples TRBV9 to TRBJ2-7; 11 bases align to TRBD2. After removal of 3 bases from V and 0 bases from J, the junction contained 8 bases not matched to a gene. The CDR3 is 17 amino acids. Germline CDR1 and CDR2: SGDLS and YYNGEE. DNA for the CDR3: TGTGCCAGCAGCGCGACCTCCGGACTAGCGGGCTCCTACGAGCAGTACTTC. Its protein is CASSATSGLAGSYEQYF.

As to this clone: Compared with germline, one end of the junction differs, possibly owing to a read error. Different DNA sequences within this sample yield the same CDR3. Here the CDR3 DNA reads TGTGCAAGCAGCCAAGTGCGAGCGGGAGACTATCTGGATGAGCAGTTCTTC. Translating gives CASSQVRAGDYLDEQFF. The chain recombines TRBV4-2 with TRBJ2-1; 8 bases agree with TRBD2. The CDR3 has 17 amino acids. Germline V CDR1 and CDR2: LGHNA, YNFKEQ.

The V and J genes are TRBV5-8 and TRBJ2-3; 7 nucleotides align to TRBD1. The CDR3 length is 15 residues. CDR1 is SGHTS and CDR2 is YDEGEE in the germline V gene. V lost 0 bases and J lost 3; bases outside the gene matches: 4. This CDR3 is CASSLGQGETDTQYF. DNA of the CDR3: TGTGCCAGCAGCTTGGGGCAGGGGGAGACAGATACGCAGTATTTT.

This rearrangement joins TRBV6-6 to TRBJ1-1; 9 nucleotides line up with TRBD1. Unmatched junction bases numbered 1, after V lost 2 bases and J lost 3 bases. Germline CDR1 MNHNY, CDR2 SVGAGI (reference sequence). This CDR3 comprises 14 residues. CDR3 nucleotide sequence: TGTGCCAGCAGTTACGACAGGGGGGACACTGAAGCTTTCTTT. Translating it yields CASSYDRGDTEAFF.

This clone was counted a single time. V gene TRBV27 combines with J gene TRBJ1-6, with 12 bases aligning to TRBD1. V shed 0 bases, J shed 10 bases, and the junction held 7 bases outside the gene matches. Germline CDR1 is MNHEY and CDR2 is SMNVEV (reference sequence). This CDR3 spans 17 amino acids. The CDR3, as DNA: TGTGCCAGCAGTTTATCGGGGACAGGGGGCTTTTGGTCACCCCTCCACTTT. This codes for CASSLSGTGGFWSPLHF.

The chain couples TRBV7-2 to TRBJ1-1; 8 nucleotides line up with TRBD1. The V and J ends lost 5 bases and 2 bases, in that order; junction bases with no gene match: 13. The CDR3 is 17 residues long. From germline, CDR1 is SGHTA and CDR2 FQGNSA. The chain's CDR3 is CASSGTPTGDLNTEAFF. CDR3 coding DNA: TGTGCCAGCAGCGGCACCCCGACAGGGGACTTAAACACTGAAGCTTTCTTT.

The rearrangement uses TRBV6-5 and TRBJ2-3, with 9 bases fitting TRBD2. Germline CDR1 MNHEY, CDR2 SVGAGI. The CDR3 runs to 16 residues. V was clipped by 4 bases and J by 2 bases; unmatched bases: 7. CDR3 amino acids: CASSSPLAGDTDTQYF. The CDR3 DNA is TGTGCCAGCAGTTCCCCTTTAGCGGGGGACACAGATACGCAGTATTTT.

This clone has more than one count but fewer than ten. The rearrangement joins TRBV7-8 to TRBJ1-3, with 7 bases lining up with TRBD1. V dropped 5 bases and J dropped 0; count of bases not matched to a gene: 1. Per the germline V gene, CDR1 is SGHVS and CDR2 is FQNEAQ. The CDR3 is 14 residues long. CDR3 sequence reads: CASSHRGSGNTIYF. For the CDR3, the DNA is TGTGCCAGCAGCCACAGGGGCTCTGGAAACACCATATATTTT.

The chain is built from TRBV30 and TRBJ1-6, with TRBD1 identical over 8 bases. Unmatched junction bases numbered 3, after V lost 2 bases and J lost 0 bases. CDR3 length: 16 amino acids. Per germline, CDR1 GTSNPN and CDR2 SVGIG (reference sequence). CDR3 region: CAWSTGGSSYNSPLHF. For the CDR3, the DNA is TGTGCCTGGAGTACAGGGGGTAGCTCCTATAATTCACCCCTCCACTTT.